These 30 T cell receptor beta chains came from one sample sequenced in a study of shared clonotypes between healthy human individuals (dated by TCRdb to the early 2020s). The library relied on the immunoSEQ multiplex PCR assay. TCRdb limited this immuneACCESS table to in-frame rearrangements with V and J called. A share of clones is missing; checked studies link under half to unresolved V genes, and the rest is unexplained. The sample includes under 1,100,000 clones, with approximately 68% observed a single time. In total, the top ten clones hold about 1.5% of the sample. The material sequenced was memory CD4+ T cells sorted from blood. This sample's cell subset or site label indicates: CD45RA-negative fraction. The receptors stem from a man aged 18 to 29 in good health.

V and J are TRBV12-5 and TRBJ2-5, with 16 positions matching TRBD2. CDR3 size: 16 residues. The junction had 2 bases not matched to a gene; V was cut back by 5 bases and J by 2 bases. Germline values: CDR1 LGHNT, CDR2 FRNRAP. DNA of the CDR3: TGTGCTAGTGGTCCGGGACTAGCGGGGGGGCAAGAGACCCAGTACTTC. Residues: CASGPGLAGGQETQYF.

The sample holds a few counts of this clone. V usage is TRBV19 and J usage is TRBJ1-2; no firm D call. CDR3 size: 15 residues. Germline V gives CDR1 LNHDA, CDR2 SQIVND (reference sequence). Trimming removed 5 bases from V and 2 bases from J, with 15 bases in between. The CDR3 here is CASSDQRSGNYGYTF. CDR3 nucleotide sequence: TGTGCCAGTAGTGACCAGCGAAGCGGGAACTATGGCTACACCTTC.

This clone has a handful of counts. Sequence at one end of the junction differs from germline and may be a read error. The CDR3 DNA reads TGTGCTAGCAGCCGGGATCCATACACTGAAGCTTTCTTT. Translation gives CASSRDPYTEAFF. This rearrangement joins TRBV7-7 to TRBJ1-1, with D hard to call. Per germline, CDR1 SSHAT and CDR2 FNYEAQ (reference sequence). CDR3 size: 13 residues.

V is TRBV5-6 and J is TRBJ1-4; D possibly corresponds to TRBD1 (6 bases). V dropped 1 base and J dropped 5 bases, with 18 bases sitting between them. This CDR3 spans 17 amino acids. CDR1 and CDR2 (germline): SGHDT, YYEEEE. This CDR3 is CASSLLPGGAGNEKLFF. The CDR3 DNA follows: TGTGCCAGCAGCTTGTTACCCGGGGGCGCGGGGAATGAAAAACTGTTTTTT.

The rearrangement links TRBV4-1 to TRBJ2-3, with TRBD2 matching over 12 bases. Per the germline V gene, CDR1 is MGHRA and CDR2 is YSYEKL. Trimming at V came to 7 bases and at J to 3 bases, leaving 11 bases not matched to a gene. The CDR3 contains 17 residues. CDR3 nucleotides: TGCGCCAGCACCCCTAGCGGGGGGGCTCTCAGGACAGATACGCAGTATTTT. Translated, it gives CASTPSGGALRTDTQYF.

The gene calls are TRBV7-2 and TRBJ2-7; D is possibly TRBD1 or TRBD2 (6 bases each). Germline V lookup: CDR1 SGHTA, CDR2 FQGNSA. Trimming pared 3 bases from V and 0 bases from J, leaving 18 bases between. The CDR3 has 17 amino acids. CDR3 in amino acids: CASSFRLGAGSSYEQYF. DNA of the CDR3: TGTGCCAGCAGCTTCCGTTTGGGGGCCGGGAGCTCCTACGAGCAGTACTTC.

This clone was seen more than once but under ten times. At one boundary the junction diverges from the germline segment, which might be a read error. Distinct nucleotide sequences in the sample also encode this CDR3. The chain combines TRBV19 with TRBJ1-3, with D tentatively TRBD1 (5 bases). This CDR3 has 14 amino acids. Germline V CDR1 and CDR2: LNHDA, SQIVND (reference sequence). The CDR3, as DNA: TGTGCCAGTAGCATAGACAGCTCTGGAAACACCATATATTTT. Translating it yields CASSIDSSGNTIYF. Variable domain in full (rest from reference TRBV19 and TRBJ1-3): DGGITQSPKYLFRKEGQNVTLSCEQNLNHDAMYWYRQDPGQGLRLIYYSQIVNDFQKGDIAEGYSVSREKKESFPLTVTSAQKNPTAFYLCASSIDSSGNTIYFGEGSWLTVV.

The rearrangement links TRBV19 to TRBJ1-2, with no clear D. Trimming left V 3 bases short and J 7 bases short, with 18 bases between. From germline, CDR1 is LNHDA and CDR2 SQIVND (reference sequence). The CDR3 consists of 15 residues. CDR3 bases: TGTGCCAGTAGTATCTCCACGGGAGTGTACCGTGGCTACACCTTC. Translated: CASSISTGVYRGYTF.

J is TRBJ2-3 and V is TRBV5-1; TRBD2 matches 9 bases. The V segment lost 0 bases and the J segment 7 bases; nucleotides outside the gene matches: 6. CDR1 is SGHRS, CDR2 YFSETQ, per germline. The CDR3 extends over 15 amino acids. The CDR3: CASSLEGTSFNTQYF. The CDR3 DNA sequence: TGCGCCAGCAGCTTGGAGGGGACTAGCTTCAATACGCAGTATTTT.

With respect to this clone: Other DNA variants within this sample encode the same CDR3. V and J are TRBV7-8 and TRBJ2-3; D unclear. The V end was cut by 0 bases, the J end by 4 bases, with 8 bases between. CDR1 SGHVS and CDR2 FQNEAQ come from the germline V gene. The CDR3 length is 14 residues. CDR3 nucleotide sequence: TGTGCCAGCAGCTTAGCAGGAGTCGCAGATACGCAGTATTTT. Amino acids: CASSLAGVADTQYF.

The V and J genes are TRBV30 and TRBJ1-2; D is possibly TRBD1 (6 bases). CDR1 and CDR2 (germline): GTSNPN, SVGIG (reference sequence). The CDR3 sequence is 13 residues long. V was trimmed by 3 bases and J by 8 bases, leaving 16 bases between them. The CDR3 nucleotides are TGTGCCTGGAGCTCAGGGGTAGAGGGAGGCTACACCTTC. This encodes CAWSSGVEGGYTF.

This rearrangement joins TRBV7-2 to TRBJ2-7; no firm D call. The CDR3 runs 14 residues. V lost 1 base and J 0 bases, leaving 7 bases between the germline ends. Germline loops: CDR1 SGHTA, CDR2 FQGNSA. The CDR3 loop is CASSLDTASYEQYF. DNA of the CDR3: TGTGCCAGCAGCTTAGACACCGCCTCCTACGAGCAGTACTTC.

This clone has a single count. The genes are TRBV6-5 and TRBJ2-1, with D possibly TRBD2 on 6 matching bases. Trimming left V 6 bases short and J 13 bases short, with 16 bases between. The CDR3 is 12 amino acids. Germline values: CDR1 MNHEY, CDR2 SVGAGI. In DNA form, the CDR3 reads TGTGCCAGCAGCTCCCCCCGGGGGTTCCAGTTCTTC. Protein product: CASSSPRGFQFF.

The CDR3 here is CASSQDHGSNQPQHF. The CDR3 DNA is TGCGCCAGCAGCCAAGATCACGGAAGCAATCAGCCCCAGCATTTT. The gene calls are TRBV4-3 and TRBJ1-5; D is ambiguous. CDR3 length: 15 amino acids. CDR1 LGHNA and CDR2 YSLEER come from the germline V gene. Trimming stripped 0 bases from V and 1 base from J, with 7 bases between.

Of note for this clone: Other DNA sequences of this sample code for an identical CDR3. The V gene is TRBV4-3, the J gene TRBJ1-5; D unresolved. The CDR3 loop spans 13 amino acids. Trimming removed 0 bases at V and 7 bases at J, with 7 bases between. In germline, CDR1 is LGHNA, CDR2 YSLEER. This CDR3 reads CASSQDRRQPQHF. For the CDR3, the DNA is TGCGCCAGCAGCCAAGATCGACGGCAGCCCCAGCATTTT.

CDR3 in amino acids: CASSLSGRGPTGELFF. The CDR3, as DNA: TGCGCCAGCAGCCTAAGCGGGAGGGGACCTACCGGGGAGCTGTTTTTT. This chain uses TRBV4-3 with TRBJ2-2; 10 bases fit TRBD2. Germline lookup yields CDR1 LGHNA and CDR2 YSLEER. With V trimmed by 4 bases and J by 5 bases, 7 bases remained unmatched. CDR3 size: 16 residues.

DNA for the CDR3: TGTGCCAGCAGCTTAGGAGATGTCAGGAGTTTTGAGCAGTACTTC. Its translation: CASSLGDVRSFEQYF. The gene calls are TRBV7-9 and TRBJ2-7, with D unresolved. Trimming took off 1 base at V and 7 bases at J, with 17 bases between the two ends. Germline CDR1 and CDR2: SEHNR and FQNEAQ (reference sequence). The CDR3 runs 15 residues.

The sample holds one count of this clone. CDR3 loop: CASSRGGIGETQYF. For the CDR3, the DNA is TGTGCCAGCTCCCGAGGGGGAATTGGAGAGACCCAGTACTTC. This rearrangement joins TRBV6-6 to TRBJ2-5; D is possibly TRBD1 (6 bases). From germline, CDR1 is MNHNY and CDR2 SVGAGI (reference sequence). V lost 8 bases, J lost 4 bases, and 17 bases lay in between. The CDR3 totals 14 residues.

The chain recombines TRBV5-8 with TRBJ2-7; 10 bases line up with TRBD1. Germline loops: CDR1 SGHTS, CDR2 YDEGEE. The CDR3 is 15 amino acids. The J segment lost 2 bases and the V segment lost 1 base, leaving 3 bases of the junction unmatched. CDR3 sequence reads: CASSLSGTGAYEQYF. The DNA of the CDR3 is TGTGCCAGCAGCTTGTCCGGGACAGGGGCCTACGAGCAGTACTTC.

This chain joins TRBV5-8 and TRBJ1-2, with no clear D. With 0 bases removed from V and 2 bases from J, the gap between germline ends came to 11 bases. CDR1 and CDR2 (germline): SGHTS, YDEGEE. This CDR3 is built from 15 residues. DNA of the CDR3: TGTGCCAGCAGCTTGGGAAGGGAGCCCAACTATGGCTACACCTTC. This gives the protein CASSLGREPNYGYTF.

V and J are TRBV28 and TRBJ1-2; a weak D match, TRBD1 (6 bases). The CDR3 is 15 residues long. Germline CDR1 reads MDHEN; CDR2 reads SYDVKM. Trimming stripped 8 bases from V and 6 bases from J, with 22 bases between. The CDR3 region has the DNA TGTGCCAGCCTGGGCGGGGGGCGAAGTTCGGATGGCTACACCTTC. Its protein product is CASLGGGRSSDGYTF.

The chain carries TRBV6-6 and TRBJ1-5, with 9 nucleotides matching TRBD1. This CDR3 has 13 amino acids. From germline, CDR1 is MNHNY and CDR2 SVGAGI (reference sequence). V was clipped by 6 bases and J by 5 bases; unmatched bases: 2. For the CDR3, the DNA is TGTGCCAGCAGGGGACAGGGAGATCAGCCCCAGCATTTT. Its translation: CASRGQGDQPQHF.

The gene calls are TRBV21-1 and TRBJ2-7; whether TRBD2, the table's D call, matches the DNA was not checked. TRBV21-1 is designated a pseudogene. This CDR3 comprises 14 residues. Here the CDR3 reads CASSKGLTSQEQYF. CDR3 sequence (DNA): TGTGCCAGCAGCAAAGGTCTAACTAGTCAAGAGCAGTACTTC.

The V gene is TRBV25-1, the J gene TRBJ2-7, with 7 bases identical to TRBD1. V lost 4 bases and J lost 5; bases outside the gene matches: 14. The CDR3 length is 16 residues. From germline, CDR1 is MGHDK and CDR2 SYGVNS. The CDR3 coding sequence is TGTGCCAGCAGTGTGGGGCAGGAAGGGGGCCGCGACGAGCAGTACTTC. Translating it yields CASSVGQEGGRDEQYF.

The genes are TRBV6-6 and TRBJ1-3; D gene uncertain. V lost 4 bases and J 0 bases, leaving 4 bases between the germline ends. The CDR3 sequence is 13 residues long. Germline values: CDR1 MNHNY, CDR2 SVGAGI (reference sequence). The CDR3 loop is CASSSSSGNTIYF. CDR3 DNA sequence: TGTGCCAGCAGTTCAAGCTCTGGAAACACCATATATTTT.

The rearrangement joins TRBV29-1 to TRBJ2-7; D might be TRBD1 or TRBD2, each matching 5 bases. Germline assignment: CDR1 SQVTM and CDR2 ANQGSEA. The CDR3 loop spans 12 amino acids. V shed 1 base and J shed 5 bases, with 9 bases lying between them. The CDR3 DNA reads TGCAGCGTTGAAGCAGGGACGCACGAGCAGTACTTC. Translating it yields CSVEAGTHEQYF.

The chain employs TRBV7-2 and TRBJ2-7; 10 nucleotides agree with TRBD2. V gave up 5 bases and J gave up 2 bases; unmatched junction bases: 6. This CDR3 spans 15 amino acids. CDR1 is SGHTA, CDR2 FQGNSA, per germline. The CDR3 is CASSTGTSATYEQYF. In DNA, the CDR3 is TGTGCCAGCAGCACTGGGACTAGCGCTACCTACGAGCAGTACTTC.

J is TRBJ2-5 and V is TRBV6-1; 8 nucleotides match TRBD1. After removal of 2 bases from V and 6 bases from J, the junction contained 5 bases not matched to a gene. This CDR3 region has 14 residues. CDR1 and CDR2 (germline): MNHNS, SASEGT. The CDR3: CASSESGGVKTQYF. CDR3 coding DNA: TGTGCCAGCAGTGAATCAGGGGGCGTAAAGACCCAGTACTTC.

This clone has a single count. CDR3 DNA: TGTGCCAGCAGCGGGTACTGGCGGAACACTGAAGCTTTCTTT. Its translation: CASSGYWRNTEAFF. The chain links TRBV5-8 to TRBJ1-1; no firm D call. The V gene lost 4 bases and the J gene lost 1 base, with 11 bases spanning the gap. CDR3 length: 14 amino acids. Germline CDR1 reads SGHTS; CDR2 reads YDEGEE.

The V call is TRBV28, the J call TRBJ1-4; 7 bases line up with TRBD1. V lost 4 bases, J lost 4 bases, and 6 bases stayed unmatched. This CDR3 comprises 15 residues. Germline CDR1 reads MDHEN; CDR2 reads SYDVKM. The CDR3 protein is CASSSRDSYNEKLFF. In nucleotides, the CDR3 is TGTGCCAGCAGTTCTCGGGACAGCTATAATGAAAAACTGTTTTTT.